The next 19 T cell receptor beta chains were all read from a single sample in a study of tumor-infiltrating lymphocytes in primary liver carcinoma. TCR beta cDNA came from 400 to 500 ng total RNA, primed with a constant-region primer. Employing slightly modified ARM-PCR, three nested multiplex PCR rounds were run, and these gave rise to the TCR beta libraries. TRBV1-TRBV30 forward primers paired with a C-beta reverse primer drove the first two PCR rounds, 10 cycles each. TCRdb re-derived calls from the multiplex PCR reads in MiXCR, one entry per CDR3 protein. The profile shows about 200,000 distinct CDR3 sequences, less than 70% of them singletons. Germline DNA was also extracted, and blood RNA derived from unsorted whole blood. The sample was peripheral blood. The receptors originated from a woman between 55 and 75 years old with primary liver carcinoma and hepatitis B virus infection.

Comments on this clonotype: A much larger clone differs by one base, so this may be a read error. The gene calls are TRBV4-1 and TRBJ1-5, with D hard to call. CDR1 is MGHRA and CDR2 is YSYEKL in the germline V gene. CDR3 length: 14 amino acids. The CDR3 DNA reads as TGCGCCAGCAGCCGGCAGCCTAGCAATCATCCCCAGCATTTT. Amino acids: CASSRQPSNHPQHF.

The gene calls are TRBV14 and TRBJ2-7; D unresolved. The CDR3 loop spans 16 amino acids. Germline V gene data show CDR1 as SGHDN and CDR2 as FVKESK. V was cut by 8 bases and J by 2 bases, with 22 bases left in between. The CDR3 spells CASGPRSRTRPYEQYF. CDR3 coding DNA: TGTGCCAGCGGCCCTCGAAGTAGGACCCGACCCTACGAGCAGTACTTC.

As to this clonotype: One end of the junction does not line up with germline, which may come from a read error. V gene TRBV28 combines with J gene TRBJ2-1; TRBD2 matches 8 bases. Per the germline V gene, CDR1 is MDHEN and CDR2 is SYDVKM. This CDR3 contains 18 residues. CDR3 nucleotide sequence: TGTGCCAGCAGCTCTTATACGGGAGGGCAAGTCTCCTACAATGAGCGGTTCTTC. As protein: CASSSYTGGQVSYNERFF. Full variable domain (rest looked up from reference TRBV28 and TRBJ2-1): DVKVTQSSRYLVKRTGEKVFLECVQDMDHENMFWYRQDPGLGLRLIYFSYDVKMKEKGDIPEGYSVSREKKERFSLILESASTNQTSMYLCASSSYTGGQVSYNERFFGPGTRLTVL.

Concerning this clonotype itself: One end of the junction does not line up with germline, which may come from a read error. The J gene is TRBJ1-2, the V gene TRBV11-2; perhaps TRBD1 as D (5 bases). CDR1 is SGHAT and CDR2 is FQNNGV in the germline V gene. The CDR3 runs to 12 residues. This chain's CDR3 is CTSSYRNCGYTF. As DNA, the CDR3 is TGTACCAGCAGCTACAGGAACTGTGGCTACACCTTC.

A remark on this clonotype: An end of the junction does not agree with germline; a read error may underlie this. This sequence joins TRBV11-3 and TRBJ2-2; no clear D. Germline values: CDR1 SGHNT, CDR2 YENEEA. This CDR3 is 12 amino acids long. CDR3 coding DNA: TGTACCAGCAGCTTAGTGGCTGGGGAGCTGTTTTTT. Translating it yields CTSSLVAGELFF.

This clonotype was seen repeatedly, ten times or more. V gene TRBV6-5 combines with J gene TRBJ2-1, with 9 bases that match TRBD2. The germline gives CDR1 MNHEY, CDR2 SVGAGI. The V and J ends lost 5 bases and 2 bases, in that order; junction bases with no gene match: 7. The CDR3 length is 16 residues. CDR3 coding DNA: TGTGCCAGCAGTACTCGACTAGCGGCTACCTACAATGAGCAGTTCTTC. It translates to CASSTRLAATYNEQFF.

CDR3 residues: CASSTLAGGWYEQYF. CDR3 sequence (DNA): TGTGCCAGCAGTACACTAGCGGGAGGTTGGTACGAGCAGTACTTC. The chain joins TRBV6-5 to TRBJ2-7; 12 bases map to TRBD2. The CDR3 is 15 amino acids. The ends lost 5 bases at V and 4 bases at J; junction bases unmatched: 6. Per germline, CDR1 MNHEY and CDR2 SVGAGI.

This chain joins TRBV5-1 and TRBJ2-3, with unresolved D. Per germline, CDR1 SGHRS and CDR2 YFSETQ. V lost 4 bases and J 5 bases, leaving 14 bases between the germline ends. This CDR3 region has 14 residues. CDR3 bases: TGCGCCAGCAGCCTAGGGTCCCTGGGAGATACGCAGTATTTT. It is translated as CASSLGSLGDTQYF.

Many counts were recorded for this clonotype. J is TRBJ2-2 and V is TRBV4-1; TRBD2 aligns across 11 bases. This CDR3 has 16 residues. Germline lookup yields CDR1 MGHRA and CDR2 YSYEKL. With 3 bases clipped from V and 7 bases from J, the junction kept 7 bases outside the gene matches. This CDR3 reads CASSQLTSGKGGELFF. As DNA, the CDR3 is TGCGCCAGCAGCCAGCTGACTAGCGGGAAAGGCGGGGAGCTGTTTTTT.

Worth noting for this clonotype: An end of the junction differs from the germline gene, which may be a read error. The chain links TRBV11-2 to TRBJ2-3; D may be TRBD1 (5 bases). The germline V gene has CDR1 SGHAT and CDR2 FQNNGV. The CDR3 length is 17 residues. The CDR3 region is CASSLGPWTLSTDTQYF. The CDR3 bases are TGTGCCAGCAGTTTAGGACCATGGACACTCTCCACAGATACGCAGTATTTT.

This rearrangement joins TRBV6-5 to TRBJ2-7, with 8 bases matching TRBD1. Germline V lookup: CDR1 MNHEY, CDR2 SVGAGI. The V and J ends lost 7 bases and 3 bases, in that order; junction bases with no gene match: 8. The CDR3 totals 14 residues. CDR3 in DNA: TGTGCCAGCAACCCCCGGGACAGGAACTACGAGCAGTACTTC. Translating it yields CASNPRDRNYEQYF.

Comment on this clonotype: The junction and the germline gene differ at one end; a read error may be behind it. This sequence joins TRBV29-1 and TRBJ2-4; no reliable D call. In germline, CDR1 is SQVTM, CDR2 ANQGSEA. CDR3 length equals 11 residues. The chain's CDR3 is CSVEGPDTQYF. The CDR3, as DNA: TGCAGTGTTGAAGGGCCAGACACTCAGTACTTC.

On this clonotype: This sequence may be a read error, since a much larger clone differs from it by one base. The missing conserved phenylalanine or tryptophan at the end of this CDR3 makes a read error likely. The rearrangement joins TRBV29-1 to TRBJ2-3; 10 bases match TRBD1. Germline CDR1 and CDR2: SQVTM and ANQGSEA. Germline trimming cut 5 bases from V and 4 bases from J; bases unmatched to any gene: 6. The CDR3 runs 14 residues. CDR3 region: CSVSGTGASDTQYS. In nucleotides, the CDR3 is TGCAGCGTTTCCGGGACAGGGGCGTCAGATACGCAGTATTCT.

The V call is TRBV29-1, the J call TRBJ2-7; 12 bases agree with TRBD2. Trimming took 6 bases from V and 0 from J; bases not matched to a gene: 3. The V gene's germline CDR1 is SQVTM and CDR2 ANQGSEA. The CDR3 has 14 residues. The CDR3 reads CSVTTSGSSYEQYF. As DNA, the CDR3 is TGCAGCGTGACGACTAGCGGGAGCTCCTACGAGCAGTACTTC.

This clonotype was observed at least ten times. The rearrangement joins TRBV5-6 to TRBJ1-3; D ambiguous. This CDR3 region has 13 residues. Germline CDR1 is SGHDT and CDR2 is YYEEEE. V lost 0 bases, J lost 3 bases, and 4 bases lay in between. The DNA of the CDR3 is TGTGCCAGCAGCTTGGACGATGGAAACACCATATATTTT. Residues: CASSLDDGNTIYF.

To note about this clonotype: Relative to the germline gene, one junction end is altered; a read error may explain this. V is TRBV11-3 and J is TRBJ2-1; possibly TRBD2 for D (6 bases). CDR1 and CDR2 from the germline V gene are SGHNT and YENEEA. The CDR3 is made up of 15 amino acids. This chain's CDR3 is CASSPGTPGYSEQFF. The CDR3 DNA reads TGTGCCAGTAGCCCCGGGACTCCGGGATACAGTGAGCAGTTCTTC.

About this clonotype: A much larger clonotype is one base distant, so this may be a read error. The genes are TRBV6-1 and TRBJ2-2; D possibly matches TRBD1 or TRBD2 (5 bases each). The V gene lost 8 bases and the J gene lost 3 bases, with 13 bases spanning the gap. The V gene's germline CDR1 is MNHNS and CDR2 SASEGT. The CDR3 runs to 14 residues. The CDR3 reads CASRDGLDTGELFF. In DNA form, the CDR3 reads TGTGCCAGCCGGGACGGCCTGGACACCGGGGAGCTGTTTTTT.

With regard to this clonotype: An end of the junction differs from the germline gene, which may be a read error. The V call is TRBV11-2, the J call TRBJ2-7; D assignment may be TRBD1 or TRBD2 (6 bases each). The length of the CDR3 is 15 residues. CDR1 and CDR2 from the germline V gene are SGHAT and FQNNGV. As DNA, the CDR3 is TGTGCCAGCAGCGGGAGGACAGCCCCCTCCTACGAGCAATACTTC. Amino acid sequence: CASSGRTAPSYEQYF.

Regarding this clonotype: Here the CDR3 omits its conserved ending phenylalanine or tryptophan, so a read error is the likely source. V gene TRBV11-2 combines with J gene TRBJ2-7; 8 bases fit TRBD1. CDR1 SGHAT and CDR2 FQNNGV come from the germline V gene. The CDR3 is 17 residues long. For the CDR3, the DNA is TGTGCCAGCAGCTTAGGACTTAACAGGGGGAGCTCCTACGGGCAGTACTCC. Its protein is CASSLGLNRGSSYGQYS.